This T cell receptor beta chain was identified in a study of monozygotic twins with inflammatory bowel disease. Points from the study as a whole: Distinguishing T cell subtypes was not possible.

TCRdb re-called the 5' RACE reads, yielding one record per CDR3 amino acid sequence without DNA. The sample includes 200,000 to 250,000 distinct CDR3 sequences. For this clonotype: The target antigen is unknown.

Specimen: blood. The TCR comes from a human donor with ulcerative colitis or Crohn's disease, or a healthy co-twin of an affected twin (not recorded which).

The CDR3 reads CSAPGSGGADTGELFF. The chain is built from TRBV20-1 and TRBJ2-2; the TCRdb call, TRBD2, lacks DNA for checking. The CDR3 sequence is 16 residues long. Germline-derived CDR1 and CDR2 are DFQATT and SNEGSKA (reference sequence).